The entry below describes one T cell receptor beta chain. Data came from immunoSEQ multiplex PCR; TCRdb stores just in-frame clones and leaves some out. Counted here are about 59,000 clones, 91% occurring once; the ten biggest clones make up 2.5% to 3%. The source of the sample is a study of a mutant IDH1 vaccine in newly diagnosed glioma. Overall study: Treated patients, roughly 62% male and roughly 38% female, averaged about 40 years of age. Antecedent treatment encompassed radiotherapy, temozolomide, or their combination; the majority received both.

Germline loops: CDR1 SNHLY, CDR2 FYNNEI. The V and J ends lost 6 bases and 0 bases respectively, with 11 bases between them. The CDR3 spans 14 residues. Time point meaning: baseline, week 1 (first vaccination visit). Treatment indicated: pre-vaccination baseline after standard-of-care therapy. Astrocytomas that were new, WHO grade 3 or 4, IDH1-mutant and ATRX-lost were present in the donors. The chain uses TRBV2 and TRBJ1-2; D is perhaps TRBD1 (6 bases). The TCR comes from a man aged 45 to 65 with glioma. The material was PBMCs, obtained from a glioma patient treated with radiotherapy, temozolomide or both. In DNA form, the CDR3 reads TGTGCCAGCAGACTGCAGGGGACTAACTATGGCTACACCTTC. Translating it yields CASRLQGTNYGYTF.